This is a list of T cell receptor beta chains from one sample in a study of CD8 T cells in Susac syndrome. MiXCR, applied by TCRdb to the immunoSEQ multiplex PCR reads, yields one record per CDR3 protein. This table holds 100,000 to 150,000 distinct CDR3 sequences, over 90% found once. Sequenced sample: CD4+ T cells from PBMCs. The source of these receptors is a human donor in good health. Both conserved end residues are part of each CDR3. A D gene is named only where the DNA matches it firmly. Clone sizes are given selectively: once, few, many, or a class where the clone is expanded.

abundance	j_gene	v_gene	d_gene	CDR3aa	CDR3nt
NA	TRBJ2-5	TRBV24-1	NA	CATSDDSLETQYF	TGTGCCACCAGTGATGACAGTTTAGAGACCCAGTACTTC
NA	TRBJ1-2	TRBV3-1	TRBD1	CASSQDTGGNYYGYTF	TGTGCCAGCAGCCAAGACACAGGGGGAAACTACTATGGCTACACCTTC
NA	TRBJ1-2	TRBV7-8	TRBD1	CASSFGQGGGYTF	TGTGCCAGCAGCTTCGGACAGGGTGGCGGCTACACCTTC
NA	TRBJ2-7	TRBV28	NA	CASRPSGGSSYEQYF	TGTGCCAGCAGACCCTCTGGCGGCAGCTCCTACGAGCAGTACTTC
NA	TRBJ2-5	TRBV11-2	TRBD2	CASASGRFQETQYF	TGTGCCAGCGCTAGCGGGAGGTTCCAAGAGACCCAGTACTTC
NA	TRBJ1-2	TRBV29-1	NA	CSVDRVGQTYGYTF	TGCAGCGTTGACAGAGTTGGACAAACCTATGGCTACACCTTC
NA	TRBJ1-3	TRBV12-3/TRBV12-4	NA	CASSFGGTGNTIYF	TGTGCCAGCAGTTTTGGGGGTACTGGAAACACCATATATTTT
NA	TRBJ2-4	TRBV15	NA	CATSRDAQLAKNIQYF	TGTGCCACCAGCAGAGATGCCCAGCTAGCCAAAAACATTCAGTACTTC
NA	TRBJ1-5	TRBV6-1	NA	CASGQISNQPQHF	TGTGCCAGCGGACAAATTAGCAATCAGCCCCAGCATTTT
NA	TRBJ2-5	TRBV2	TRBD2	CASSELAGGGETQYF	TGTGCCAGCAGTGAACTAGCGGGAGGAGGGGAGACCCAGTACTTC
NA	TRBJ2-5	TRBV30	TRBD2	CAWTKSGTSRETQYF	TGTGCCTGGACCAAGTCCGGGACTAGCAGAGAGACCCAGTACTTC
NA	TRBJ1-5	TRBV3-1	NA	CASSQAGVNQPQHF	TGTGCCAGCAGCCAAGCAGGGGTTAATCAGCCCCAGCATTTT
NA	TRBJ2-4	TRBV28	NA	CASTQGGSKNIQYF	TGTGCCAGCACCCAGGGGGGGAGCAAAAACATTCAGTACTTC
NA	TRBJ2-7	TRBV28	NA	CASSLSQRREEQYF	TGTGCCAGCAGCTTATCGCAGCGGAGGGAAGAGCAGTACTTC
NA	TRBJ2-5	TRBV15	NA	CATSREAQGGGETQYF	TGTGCCACCAGCAGAGAGGCGCAGGGAGGGGGGGAGACCCAGTACTTC
once	TRBJ2-1	TRBV28	TRBD1	CATTGQGYNEQFF	TGTGCCACCACTGGACAGGGATACAATGAGCAGTTCTTC
NA	TRBJ2-3	TRBV3-1	NA	CASSQVDSPTDTQYF	TGTGCCAGCAGCCAAGTAGACAGCCCCACAGATACGCAGTATTTT
NA	TRBJ1-2	TRBV28	TRBD1	CASSGDRGSGYTF	TGTGCCAGCAGTGGGGACAGGGGAAGTGGCTACACCTTC
NA	TRBJ2-1	TRBV7-2	NA	CASSLGAGGQLSYNEQFF	TGTGCCAGCAGCTTAGGCGCGGGGGGACAGCTATCATACAATGAGCAGTTCTTC
once	TRBJ1-2	TRBV20-1	NA	CSASRSYTF	TGCAGTGCTAGTAGGAGCTACACCTTC
NA	TRBJ2-7	TRBV7-9	NA	CASSLVGFSYEQYF	TGTGCCAGCAGCTTAGTAGGGTTCTCCTACGAGCAGTACTTC
NA	TRBJ1-1	TRBV25-1	TRBD1	CASWESGQVEAFF	TGTGCCAGCTGGGAGAGCGGACAGGTAGAAGCTTTCTTT
NA	TRBJ2-7	TRBV7-9	NA	CASSLGTLNEQYF	TGTGCCAGCAGCTTGGGGACTTTAAACGAGCAGTACTTC
NA	TRBJ1-5	TRBV7-8	NA	CASSLVLRGRDSNQPQHF	TGTGCCAGCAGCTTAGTCCTACGGGGACGGGATAGCAATCAGCCCCAGCATTTT
NA	TRBJ1-5	TRBV28	TRBD1	CASRYRGHQPQHF	TGTGCCAGCAGGTACAGGGGGCATCAGCCCCAGCATTTT
few	TRBJ1-5	TRBV12-3/TRBV12-4	NA	CASSSPGSNQPQHF	TGTGCCAGCAGTTCCCCGGGTAGCAATCAGCCCCAGCATTTT
NA	TRBJ2-2	TRBV24-1	NA	CATGKAGELFF	TGTGCCACCGGGAAGGCCGGGGAGCTGTTTTTT
NA	TRBJ1-2	TRBV5-1	TRBD1	CASSSPGQGSYGYTF	TGCGCCAGCAGCTCGCCGGGACAGGGCAGCTATGGCTACACCTTC
NA	TRBJ1-1	TRBV7-9	NA	CASSNRESEAFF	TGTGCCAGCAGCAACAGGGAGTCTGAAGCTTTCTTT
NA	TRBJ2-1	TRBV28	NA	CASSLGGSFYNEQFF	TGTGCCAGCAGTTTAGGGGGGAGCTTCTACAATGAGCAGTTCTTC
NA	TRBJ2-7	TRBV6-1	NA	CASRNLLQGTYEQYF	TGTGCCAGCAGGAACTTACTACAGGGAACCTACGAGCAGTACTTC
once	TRBJ2-6	TRBV19	NA	CASSSRSQISGANVLTF	TGTGCCAGTAGTTCCAGGTCCCAGATATCTGGGGCCAACGTCCTGACTTTC
once	TRBJ2-5	TRBV25-1	NA	CASSESGSSAQYF	TGTGCCAGCAGTGAATCGGGCAGCTCGGCCCAGTACTTC
NA	TRBJ2-4	TRBV19	TRBD2	CASKERELDIQYF	TGTGCCAGTAAGGAGCGGGAGCTGGACATTCAGTACTTC
NA	TRBJ1-2	TRBV20-1	NA	CSVQTGPGGGYTF	TGCAGTGTACAAACAGGACCGGGGGGTGGCTACACCTTC
NA	TRBJ2-7	TRBV12-3/TRBV12-4	TRBD2	CASRTGGTGSYEQYF	TGTGCCAGCAGAACGGGGGGGACGGGGAGCTACGAGCAGTACTTC
NA	TRBJ2-5	TRBV7-9	TRBD2	CASSFRLAGQETQYF	TGTGCCAGCAGCTTCCGACTAGCGGGACAAGAGACCCAGTACTTC
NA	TRBJ2-3	TRBV2	NA	CASSEGRSSTDTQYF	TGTGCCAGCAGTGAAGGACGGTCTAGCACAGATACGCAGTATTTT